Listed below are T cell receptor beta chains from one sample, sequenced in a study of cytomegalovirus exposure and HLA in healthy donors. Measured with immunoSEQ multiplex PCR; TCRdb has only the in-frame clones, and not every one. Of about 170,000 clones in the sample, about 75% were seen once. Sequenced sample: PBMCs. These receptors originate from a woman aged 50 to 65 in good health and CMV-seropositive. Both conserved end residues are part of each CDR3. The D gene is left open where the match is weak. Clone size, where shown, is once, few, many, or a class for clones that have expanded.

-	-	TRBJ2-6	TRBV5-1	CASSLTSGSGANVLTF	TGCGCCAGCAGCTTAACTTCGGGGTCTGGGGCCAACGTCCTGACTTTC
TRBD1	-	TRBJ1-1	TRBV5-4	CASSQQRQGGEAFF	TGTGCCAGCAGCCAACAAAGACAGGGCGGAGAAGCTTTCTTT
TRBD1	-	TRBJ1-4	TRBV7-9	CASSYGQGGWTNEKLFF	TGTGCCAGCAGCTACGGACAGGGTGGGTGGACTAATGAAAAACTGTTTTTT
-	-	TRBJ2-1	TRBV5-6	CASSGGKGPYNEQFF	TGTGCCAGCAGCGGGGGGAAGGGCCCCTACAATGAGCAGTTCTTC
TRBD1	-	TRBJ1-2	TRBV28	CASSLDRAAYGYTF	TGTGCCAGCAGTTTAGACAGGGCGGCCTATGGCTACACCTTC
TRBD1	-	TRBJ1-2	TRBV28	CASREGGQGAEGYTF	TGTGCCAGCAGGGAAGGAGGACAGGGGGCGGAGGGCTACACCTTC
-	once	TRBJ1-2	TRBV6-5	CASSPGGRNYGYTF	TGTGCCAGCAGTCCCGGGGGGCGCAACTATGGCTACACCTTC
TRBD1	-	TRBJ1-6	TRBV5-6	CASSFTGGESPLHF	TGTGCCAGCAGCTTCACAGGGGGGGAATCACCCCTCCACTTT
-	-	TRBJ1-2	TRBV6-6	CASKGQGNGYTF	TGTGCCAGCAAGGGGCAGGGAAATGGCTACACCTTC
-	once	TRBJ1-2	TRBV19	CASSMDRYGYTF	TGTGCCAGTAGTATGGACAGATATGGCTACACCTTC